This TCR beta chain stems from a study of blood T cell repertoires in COVID-19. Turning to the study itself: Acute and convalescent COVID-19 samples came from the United States, Italy and Spain. PBMCs, B-cell-depleted T cells, or T cells provided the cDNA or gDNA that made up the material.

Authors' methods: Amplifying reference gene primers gave estimates of nucleated cell counts. Only in-frame clones appear in the TCRdb table, and some are missing; sequencing was by immunoSEQ multiplex PCR. The V and J calls and clone size were taken over from that table, and D and trimming were inferred from the DNA. The sample includes approximately 220,000 clones, 70% to 90% of them seen just once. The CDR3 totals 17 residues. Germline V gene sequence: CDR1 KGHSH, CDR2 LQKENI. With 6 bases removed from V and 0 bases from J, the gap between germline ends came to 15 bases. Sample: peripheral blood. The chain recombines TRBV18 with TRBJ2-6; D remains unclear. This clonotype originated in a woman in her fifties or sixties with acute or convalescent COVID-19. The CDR3 nucleotides read TGTGCCAGCTCTCCCGACTCCATACGCTCTGGGGCCAACGTCCTGACTTTC. Its translation is CASSPDSIRSGANVLTF.